The 18 T cell receptor beta chains below come from one sample, sequenced in a study of response to subunit inactivated influenza vaccine. MiXCR was run by TCRdb on the RT-PCR reads, yielding one entry per CDR3 protein. The table shows 150,000 to 200,000 distinct CDR3 sequences, with about 12% occurring only once. These data were also reused for a study on T cells expressing NK-cell markers. That paper notes: In generating TCR beta cDNA, 5'RACE template switching with UMIs was used.

The source material was CD8+ T cells sorted from PBMCs, sampled about 11 days after vaccination. These receptors came from a man aged 50 to 60 who received an inactivated influenza vaccine.

There are many counts of this clonotype. The CDR3 coding sequence is TGTGCCAGCCTCGGTCAAGAGACCCAGTACTTC. This gives the protein CASLGQETQYF. V gene TRBV6-2 or TRBV6-3 combines with J gene TRBJ2-5; D not certain. The V end lost 8 bases, the J end lost 2 bases, and 6 bases lay between the germline ends. The CDR3 runs to 11 residues. Looked up from germline, CDR1 is MNHEY and CDR2 is SVGEGT.

The chain employs TRBV5-1 and TRBJ2-7; 7 bases are a match to TRBD1. Germline loops: CDR1 SGHRS, CDR2 YFSETQ. The CDR3 is made up of 15 amino acids. The junction had 8 bases not matched to a gene; V was cut back by 0 bases and J by 5 bases. The CDR3 reads CASSLALDRRDEQYF. CDR3 coding DNA: TGCGCCAGCAGCTTGGCCTTGGACAGGAGAGACGAGCAGTACTTC.

V usage is TRBV5-6 and J usage is TRBJ2-3; 14 bases align to TRBD2. Germline V lookup: CDR1 SGHDT, CDR2 YYEEEE. CDR3 length: 16 residues. J was trimmed by 5 bases and V by 2 bases; bases with no gene match: 4. The CDR3: CASSFGTSGSGDTQYF. For the CDR3, the DNA is TGTGCCAGCAGCTTTGGGACTAGCGGGAGTGGAGATACGCAGTATTTT.

This clonotype was observed at least ten times. The rearrangement links TRBV28 to TRBJ2-7; D is ambiguous. CDR1 MDHEN and CDR2 SYDVKM come from the germline V gene. This CDR3 comprises 12 residues. V lost 3 bases and J lost 4, with 7 bases in between. CDR3 DNA sequence: TGTGCCAGCAGTTTCAGGACGTACGAGCAGTACTTC. It translates to CASSFRTYEQYF.

The V and J genes are TRBV12-2 and TRBJ2-3; the table names TRBD2, a call not compared with the DNA. TRBV12-2 is termed a pseudogene. The CDR3 runs 18 residues. The chain's CDR3 is CASRLSPRTSGPPGTVHF. The DNA of the CDR3 is TGTGCAAGTCGCTTAAGCCCTAGGACTAGCGGGCCCCCCGGTACAGTGCATTTT.

This clonotype was observed many times. The chain uses TRBV7-6 and TRBJ1-1; the D is unclear. This CDR3 comprises 13 residues. Trimming removed 5 bases at V and 7 bases at J, with 14 bases between. CDR1 is SGHVS, CDR2 FNYEAQ, per germline. CDR3 sequence (DNA): TGTGCCAGCAGCCCGGCGTGGGGTAATGAAGCTTTCTTT. It codes for CASSPAWGNEAFF. Full variable domain (missing parts from reference TRBV7-6 and TRBJ1-1): GAGVSQSPRYKVTKRGQDVALRCDPISGHVSLYWYRQALGQGPEFLTYFNYEAQQDKSGLPNDRFSAERPEGSISTLTIQRTEQRDSAMYRCASSPAWGNEAFFGQGTRLTVV.

V usage is TRBV10-3 and J usage is TRBJ2-2; D is possibly TRBD2 (5 bases). Germline CDR1 reads ENHRY; CDR2 reads SYGVKD. This CDR3 is built from 14 residues. Trimming removed 3 bases at V and 2 bases at J, with 7 bases between. The CDR3 DNA reads as TGTGCCATCAGTGAAGCGGCTAACACCGGGGAGCTGTTTTTT. It specifies CAISEAANTGELFF.

The chain combines TRBV30 with TRBJ2-3, with no clear D. The V gene's germline CDR1 is GTSNPN and CDR2 SVGIG (reference sequence). The V gene lost 4 bases and the J gene lost 2 bases, with 10 bases spanning the gap. The CDR3 loop spans 13 amino acids. The CDR3 protein is CAWTRLFTDTQYF. Here the CDR3 DNA reads TGTGCCTGGACTCGGCTATTCACAGATACGCAGTATTTT.

This clonotype was counted a few times. V usage is TRBV2 and J usage is TRBJ2-7; 9 bases fit TRBD2. After removal of 6 bases from V and 3 bases from J, the junction contained 9 bases not matched to a gene. The CDR3 is 15 residues long. Germline V gene sequence: CDR1 SNHLY, CDR2 FYNNEI. The CDR3 reads CASRLASGINYEQYF. In nucleotides, the CDR3 is TGTGCCAGCAGGCTCGCTAGCGGGATTAACTACGAGCAGTACTTC.

In this sample, this clonotype turned up a few times. The gene calls are TRBV6-5 and TRBJ2-2; no clear D. Germline V lookup: CDR1 MNHEY, CDR2 SVGAGI. V lost 6 bases and J 5 bases, leaving 7 bases between the germline ends. This CDR3 has 12 amino acids. The CDR3 DNA is TGTGCCAGCAGCTCCGCAACCGGGGAGCTGTTTTTT. This translates into CASSSATGELFF.

The chain recombines TRBV6-5 with TRBJ1-1; D not resolved. This CDR3 has 13 residues. V lost 0 bases and J 4 bases, leaving 6 bases between the germline ends. Germline assignment: CDR1 MNHEY and CDR2 SVGAGI. The CDR3 nucleotides are TGTGCCAGCAGTTACTCGTTTAGCACTGAAGCTTTCTTT. Translating it yields CASSYSFSTEAFF.

Many counts were recorded for this clonotype. This sequence joins TRBV10-3 and TRBJ2-7; 9 bases match TRBD1. The CDR3 covers 14 residues. Losses at the gene ends were 6 bases for V and 6 bases for J; bases not matched to a gene: 9. Germline V gives CDR1 ENHRY, CDR2 SYGVKD. The chain's CDR3 is CAISHPGQGGEQYF. The CDR3, as DNA: TGTGCCATCAGCCACCCGGGACAGGGTGGCGAGCAGTACTTC.

This clonotype was picked up a small number of times. The chain links TRBV4-2 to TRBJ2-1; D remains unclear. CDR1 is LGHNA, CDR2 YNFKEQ, per germline. This CDR3 is built from 16 residues. Trimming pared 0 bases from V and 0 bases from J, leaving 9 bases between. The CDR3 reads CASSQDYSDSYNEQFF. In nucleotides, the CDR3 is TGTGCCAGCAGCCAAGATTACTCCGACTCCTACAATGAGCAGTTCTTC.

The genes are TRBV7-6 and TRBJ2-2; 12 bases fit TRBD2. The CDR3 has 16 residues. V dropped 5 bases and J dropped 6; count of bases not matched to a gene: 7. Germline V lookup: CDR1 SGHVS, CDR2 FNYEAQ. CDR3 residues: CASSLPSGGASGELFF. In DNA, the CDR3 is TGTGCCAGCAGCCTCCCTAGCGGGGGGGCTTCCGGGGAGCTGTTTTTT.

This clonotype was seen repeatedly, ten times or more. J is TRBJ2-7 and V is TRBV27, with TRBD1 matching 7 bases. Germline V lookup: CDR1 MNHEY, CDR2 SMNVEV (reference sequence). This CDR3 spans 13 amino acids. V shed 3 bases and J 7 bases; nucleotides not matched to a gene: 6. CDR3 nucleotide sequence: TGTGCCAGCAGTTTGCAGACAGGGCGTGAGCAGTACTTC. Translation: CASSLQTGREQYF.

Many counts were recorded for this clonotype. The chain employs TRBV12-3 or TRBV12-4 and TRBJ2-1; 12 nucleotides agree with TRBD2. With 3 bases clipped from V and 7 bases from J, the junction kept 4 bases outside the gene matches. The CDR3 extends over 15 amino acids. The CDR3 coding sequence is TGTGCCAGCAGTTTCGAGGGACTAGCGGGTAATGAGCAGTTCTTC. Translating it yields CASSFEGLAGNEQFF.

This clonotype was found many times. The rearrangement uses TRBV20-1 and TRBJ2-7; 8 bases align to TRBD2. The CDR3 loop spans 14 amino acids. The trim removed 6 bases at V and 0 bases at J, leaving 7 bases unmatched. Germline lookup yields CDR1 DFQATT and CDR2 SNEGSKA (reference sequence). The CDR3 is CSAQLAASSYEQYF. In nucleotides, the CDR3 is TGCAGTGCGCAACTAGCGGCCAGCTCCTACGAGCAGTACTTC.

The genes are TRBV5-1 and TRBJ2-7; possible D gene TRBD1, 6 bases. Germline V lookup: CDR1 SGHRS, CDR2 YFSETQ. Trimming stripped 4 bases from V and 2 bases from J, with 22 bases between. The CDR3 runs 17 residues. Here the CDR3 reads CASSLMLYRVEAYEQYF. Here the CDR3 DNA reads TGCGCCAGCAGCCTTATGCTCTACAGGGTGGAGGCCTACGAGCAGTACTTC. The entire variable domain, with the rest obtained from reference TRBV5-1 and TRBJ2-7, is as follows: KAGVTQTPRYLIKTRGQQVTLSCSPISGHRSVSWYQQTPGQGLQFLFEYFSETQRNKGNFPGRFSGRQFSNSRSEMNVSTLELGDSALYLCASSLMLYRVEAYEQYFGPGTRLTVT.